The entry below gives a single T cell receptor (beta chain) sequence along with its context. Its antigen is undetermined. Using immunoSEQ multiplex PCR, the repertoire was profiled, and TCRdb retains in-frame clones only, with some absent. The sample has roughly 60,000 clones; around 83% are singletons. This entry comes from a study of a mutant IDH1 vaccine in newly diagnosed glioma. As for the study in general: Before enrollment, the patients had been treated with radiotherapy alone, temozolomide alone, or both together. Most of them had received both.

CDR1 and CDR2 from the germline V gene are SGHAT and FQNNGV. V lost 5 bases and J lost 9; bases outside the gene matches: 12. The CDR3 length is 16 residues. The time point was: week 23, last vaccination. Vaccination comprised doses that each held 300 ug of mutant IDH1 20-mer peptide, plus topical imiquimod. This sequence originates from a man younger than 45 with glioma. The chain couples TRBV11-2 to TRBJ1-6; 8 bases line up with TRBD1. This sample comprised PBMCs, obtained from a glioma patient whose treatment included an IDH1 peptide vaccine. CDR3 protein: CASSLVRGQGASPLHF. In DNA, the CDR3 is TGTGCCAGCAGCCTCGTCAGGGGGCAGGGGGCTTCACCCCTCCACTTT.